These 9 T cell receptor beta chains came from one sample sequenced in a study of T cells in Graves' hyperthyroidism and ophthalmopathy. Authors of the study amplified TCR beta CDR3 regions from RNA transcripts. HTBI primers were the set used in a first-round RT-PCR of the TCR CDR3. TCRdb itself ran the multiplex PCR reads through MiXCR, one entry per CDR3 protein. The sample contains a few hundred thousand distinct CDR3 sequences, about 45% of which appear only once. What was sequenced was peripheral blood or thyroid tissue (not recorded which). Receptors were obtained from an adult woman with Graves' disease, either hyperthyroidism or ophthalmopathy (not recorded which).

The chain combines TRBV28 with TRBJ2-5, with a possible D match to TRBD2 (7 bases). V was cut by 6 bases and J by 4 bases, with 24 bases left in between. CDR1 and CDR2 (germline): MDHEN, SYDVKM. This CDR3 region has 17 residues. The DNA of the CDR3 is TGTGCCAGCAGGCCCCCTTTGCGGGAGAGGGGGGGAGAGACCCAGTACTTC. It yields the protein CASRPPLRERGGETQYF.

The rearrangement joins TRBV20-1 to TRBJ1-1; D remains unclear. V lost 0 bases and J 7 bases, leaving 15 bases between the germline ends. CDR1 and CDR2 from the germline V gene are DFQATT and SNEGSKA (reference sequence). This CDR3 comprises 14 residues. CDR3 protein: CSARDAPALGEAFF. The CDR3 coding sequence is TGCAGTGCTAGAGATGCACCCGCGCTAGGTGAAGCTTTCTTT.

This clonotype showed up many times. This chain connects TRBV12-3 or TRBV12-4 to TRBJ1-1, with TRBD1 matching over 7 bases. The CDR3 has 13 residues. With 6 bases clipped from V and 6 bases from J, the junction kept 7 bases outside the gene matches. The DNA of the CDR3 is TGTGCCAGCAGCTTGGCTACAGGGGCTGAAGCTTTCTTT. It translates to CASSLATGAEAFF.

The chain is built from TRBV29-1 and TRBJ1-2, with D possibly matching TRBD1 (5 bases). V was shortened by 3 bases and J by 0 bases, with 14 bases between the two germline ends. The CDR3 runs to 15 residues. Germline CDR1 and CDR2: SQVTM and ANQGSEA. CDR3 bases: TGCAGCGTTGAGGGGAGACAGAAAACTAACTATGGCTACACCTTC. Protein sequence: CSVEGRQKTNYGYTF.

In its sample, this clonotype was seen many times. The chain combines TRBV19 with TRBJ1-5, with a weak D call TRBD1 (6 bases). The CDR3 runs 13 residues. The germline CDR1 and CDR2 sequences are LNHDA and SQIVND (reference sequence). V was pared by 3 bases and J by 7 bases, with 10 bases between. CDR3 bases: TGTGCCAGTAGTATGGGGGCCGAGCAGCCCCAGCATTTT. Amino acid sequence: CASSMGAEQPQHF.

CDR3 sequence reads: CASKLERVREQYF. In nucleotides, the CDR3 is TGTGCCAGCAAACTTGAGCGCGTCCGCGAGCAGTACTTC. The chain links TRBV7-2 to TRBJ2-7; D gene ambiguous. CDR3 length equals 13 residues. CDR1 and CDR2 (germline): SGHTA, FQGNSA. Between the trimmed V and J ends, which lost 7 bases and 6 bases, there was a span of 16 bases.

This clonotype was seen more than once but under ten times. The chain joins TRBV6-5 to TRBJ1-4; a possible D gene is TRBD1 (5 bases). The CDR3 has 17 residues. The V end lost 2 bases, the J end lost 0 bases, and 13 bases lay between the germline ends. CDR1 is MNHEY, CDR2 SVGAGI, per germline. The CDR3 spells CASSYRGEGTTNEKLFF. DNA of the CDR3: TGTGCCAGCAGTTACCGGGGCGAAGGGACAACTAATGAAAAACTGTTTTTT.

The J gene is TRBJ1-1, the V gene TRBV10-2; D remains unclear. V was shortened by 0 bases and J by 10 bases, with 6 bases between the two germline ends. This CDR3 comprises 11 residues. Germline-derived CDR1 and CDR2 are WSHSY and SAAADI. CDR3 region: CASSESELAFF. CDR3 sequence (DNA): TGCGCCAGCAGTGAGTCGGAGCTAGCTTTCTTT.

CDR3 nucleotide sequence: TGCGCCAGCAGCTCAAGCGGGACATGGGGCGGGGAGCTGTTTTTT. The encoded protein is CASSSSGTWGGELFF. This chain joins TRBV10-1 and TRBJ2-2; maybe TRBD2 (7 bases). The germline V gene encodes CDR1 WNHNN and CDR2 SYGVQD (reference sequence). The ends were cut back, 6 bases at V and 7 bases at J, with 18 bases in the middle. This CDR3 has 15 amino acids.